This is a list of T cell receptor beta chains from one sample in a study of blood T cell repertoires in COVID-19. Repertoires were generated with immunoSEQ multiplex PCR, while TCRdb's copy carries only in-frame clones and drops some. The sample carries around 140,000 clones, about 81% recorded once. Sequenced input: PBMCs or T cells enriched from blood (not recorded which). These receptor sequences come from a man aged 40-49 years with acute COVID-19. Both conserved end residues are part of each CDR3. Each record gives: J gene, clone size, D gene, V gene, CDR3 protein, CDR3 DNA. A D gene is named only where the DNA matches it firmly. The size of a clone is reported for some rows only, either as once, few or many, or as a class for expanded clones.

j_call: TRBJ2-2
clone_size: .
d_call: .
v_call: TRBV19
cdr3_aa: CASSIGPPHTYTGELFF
cdr3_nt: TGTGCCAGTAGTATAGGCCCACCCCACACCTACACCGGGGAGCTGTTTTTT

j_call: TRBJ1-1
clone_size: .
d_call: TRBD1
v_call: TRBV11-1
cdr3_aa: CASSFGGPDRGAEAFF
cdr3_nt: TGTGCCAGCAGCTTTGGAGGTCCGGACAGGGGCGCTGAAGCTTTCTTT

j_call: TRBJ1-1
clone_size: .
d_call: .
v_call: TRBV11-1
cdr3_aa: CASGGHMNTEAFF
cdr3_nt: TGTGCCAGTGGGGGACATATGAACACTGAAGCTTTCTTT

j_call: TRBJ2-1
clone_size: .
d_call: TRBD2
v_call: TRBV11-3
cdr3_aa: CASSLGGLAGSDEQFF
cdr3_nt: TGTGCCAGCAGCTTAGGAGGTCTAGCGGGATCGGATGAGCAGTTCTTC

j_call: TRBJ2-5
clone_size: few
d_call: .
v_call: TRBV4-2
cdr3_aa: CASSPPGLQETQYF
cdr3_nt: TGTGCCAGCAGCCCCCCGGGACTTCAAGAGACCCAGTACTTC

j_call: TRBJ2-7
clone_size: .
d_call: .
v_call: TRBV19
cdr3_aa: CASSISDSEQYF
cdr3_nt: TGTGCCAGTAGTATCTCCGACAGCGAGCAGTACTTC

j_call: TRBJ2-3
clone_size: .
d_call: .
v_call: TRBV7-3
cdr3_aa: CASSLSQGSATDTQYF
cdr3_nt: TGTGCCAGCAGCTTATCTCAGGGTTCCGCCACAGATACGCAGTATTTT

j_call: TRBJ2-1
clone_size: .
d_call: .
v_call: TRBV19
cdr3_aa: CASSMGQSSYNEQFF
cdr3_nt: TGTGCCAGTAGTATGGGGCAGAGCTCCTACAATGAGCAGTTCTTC

j_call: TRBJ1-2
clone_size: .
d_call: .
v_call: TRBV9
cdr3_aa: CASSLPDDSRGYTF
cdr3_nt: TGTGCCAGCAGCCTTCCCGACGACAGTCGGGGCTACACCTTC

j_call: TRBJ1-2
clone_size: .
d_call: .
v_call: TRBV11-2
cdr3_aa: CASSLSWRGGYTF
cdr3_nt: TGTGCCAGCTCCCTTAGTTGGAGGGGTGGCTACACCTTC

j_call: TRBJ2-3
clone_size: .
d_call: .
v_call: TRBV19
cdr3_aa: CASRVRSTDTQYF
cdr3_nt: TGTGCCAGTAGGGTGCGGAGCACAGATACGCAGTATTTT

j_call: TRBJ2-7
clone_size: .
d_call: .
v_call: TRBV9
cdr3_aa: CASSPLGTHYEQYF
cdr3_nt: TGTGCCAGCAGCCCCCTGGGGACTCACTACGAGCAGTACTTC

j_call: TRBJ1-3
clone_size: .
d_call: TRBD1
v_call: TRBV18
cdr3_aa: CASSPGTGDSGNTIYF
cdr3_nt: TGTGCCAGCTCACCTGGGACAGGAGACTCTGGAAACACCATATATTTT

j_call: TRBJ2-1
clone_size: .
d_call: TRBD2
v_call: TRBV3-1/TRBV3-2
cdr3_aa: CASSQDAGGPGNEQFF
cdr3_nt: TGTGCCAGCAGCCAAGATGCGGGAGGGCCGGGGAATGAGCAGTTCTTC

j_call: TRBJ1-2
clone_size: .
d_call: .
v_call: TRBV7-3
cdr3_aa: CASSLGEGYGYTF
cdr3_nt: TGTGCCAGCAGCCTAGGGGAGGGCTATGGCTACACCTTC

j_call: TRBJ1-1
clone_size: .
d_call: TRBD1
v_call: TRBV7-9
cdr3_aa: CASSLTGTNTEAFF
cdr3_nt: TGTGCCAGCAGCTTGACAGGGACGAACACTGAAGCTTTCTTT

j_call: TRBJ2-5
clone_size: .
d_call: .
v_call: TRBV5-6
cdr3_aa: CASSLSIAYQETQYF
cdr3_nt: TGTGCCAGCAGCTTGAGCATAGCGTACCAAGAGACCCAGTACTTC

j_call: TRBJ1-2
clone_size: once
d_call: .
v_call: TRBV9
cdr3_aa: CASSEGVNYGYTF
cdr3_nt: TGTGCCAGCAGCGAGGGGGTTAACTATGGCTACACCTTC

j_call: TRBJ1-3
clone_size: few
d_call: .
v_call: TRBV19
cdr3_aa: CATTVYSGNTIYF
cdr3_nt: TGTGCCACGACAGTTTACTCTGGAAACACCATATATTTT

j_call: TRBJ1-5
clone_size: .
d_call: .
v_call: TRBV7-6
cdr3_aa: CASSYREGQPQHF
cdr3_nt: TGTGCCAGCAGCTACAGGGAGGGACAGCCCCAGCATTTT

j_call: TRBJ2-5
clone_size: .
d_call: TRBD1
v_call: TRBV27
cdr3_aa: CASSFSGGGGETQYF
cdr3_nt: TGTGCCAGCAGTTTCTCAGGGGGTGGGGGAGAGACCCAGTACTTC

j_call: TRBJ1-5
clone_size: .
d_call: TRBD1
v_call: TRBV28
cdr3_aa: CASSLWGQGSPQPQHF
cdr3_nt: TGTGCCAGCAGTTTATGGGGACAGGGATCTCCTCAGCCCCAGCATTTT

j_call: TRBJ1-4
clone_size: .
d_call: TRBD1
v_call: TRBV20-1
cdr3_aa: CSASRGQGAKLFF
cdr3_nt: TGCAGTGCTAGTCGGGGACAGGGGGCAAAACTGTTTTTT

j_call: TRBJ1-2
clone_size: .
d_call: TRBD1
v_call: TRBV30
cdr3_aa: CAWSSRDRVNYGYTF
cdr3_nt: TGTGCCTGGAGTTCCCGGGACAGGGTGAACTATGGCTACACCTTC

j_call: TRBJ1-5
clone_size: .
d_call: TRBD1
v_call: TRBV5-6
cdr3_aa: CASSCPGQPLYSNQPQHF
cdr3_nt: TGTGCCAGCAGCTGCCCGGGACAGCCTTTGTATAGCAATCAGCCCCAGCATTTT

j_call: TRBJ2-1
clone_size: .
d_call: TRBD1
v_call: TRBV5-8
cdr3_aa: CASSLRDRARNEQFF
cdr3_nt: TGTGCCAGCAGCTTACGGGACAGGGCCAGGAATGAGCAGTTCTTC

j_call: TRBJ2-3
clone_size: once
d_call: .
v_call: TRBV3-1/TRBV3-2
cdr3_aa: CASGGRGATDTQYF
cdr3_nt: TGTGCCAGCGGGGGCAGGGGCGCGACAGATACGCAGTATTTT

j_call: TRBJ2-1
clone_size: .
d_call: .
v_call: TRBV6-1
cdr3_aa: CASSEIHNEDEQFF
cdr3_nt: TGTGCCAGCAGTGAAATTCATAATGAGGATGAGCAGTTCTTC

j_call: TRBJ2-2
clone_size: .
d_call: .
v_call: TRBV24-1
cdr3_aa: CATSGGQGTGELFF
cdr3_nt: TGTGCCACCAGCGGGGGGCAGGGCACCGGGGAGCTGTTTTTT

j_call: TRBJ2-3
clone_size: .
d_call: .
v_call: TRBV7-2
cdr3_aa: CASSRQITDTQYF
cdr3_nt: TGTGCCAGCAGCCGACAGATCACAGATACGCAGTATTTT

j_call: TRBJ2-2
clone_size: .
d_call: .
v_call: TRBV13
cdr3_aa: CASSRFVQTGELFF
cdr3_nt: TGTGCCAGCAGCCGATTCGTCCAGACCGGGGAGCTGTTTTTT

j_call: TRBJ1-3
clone_size: .
d_call: .
v_call: TRBV7-9
cdr3_aa: CASSLDSSGNTIYF
cdr3_nt: TGTGCCAGCAGCTTAGACAGTTCTGGAAACACCATATATTTT

j_call: TRBJ1-2
clone_size: .
d_call: TRBD1
v_call: TRBV27
cdr3_aa: CASSLNRGHGYTF
cdr3_nt: TGTGCCAGCAGTTTAAATAGGGGGCATGGCTACACCTTC

j_call: TRBJ1-4
clone_size: .
d_call: .
v_call: TRBV19
cdr3_aa: CASSFAFPRRTNEKLFF
cdr3_nt: TGTGCCAGTAGTTTCGCGTTCCCTCGAAGAACTAATGAAAAACTGTTTTTT

j_call: TRBJ1-1
clone_size: once
d_call: TRBD1
v_call: TRBV29-1
cdr3_aa: CSVLTGGKTEAFF
cdr3_nt: TGCAGCGTTTTGACAGGGGGTAAGACTGAAGCTTTCTTT